Listed below are T cell receptor beta chains from one sample, sequenced in a study of molecular identifiers for immune sequencing clone quantification. TCRdb passed the PCR reads through MiXCR, listing each CDR3 protein once. The repertoire includes approximately 35,000 distinct CDR3 sequences, approximately 19% of them detected once, and approximately 1.1% sits in the top ten. Material: naive CD8+ T cells from blood, with Jurkat cell RNA spiked in. The source of these receptors is a human donor in good health. Some libraries in this study had Jurkat cell RNA spiked in. Both conserved end residues are trimmed from each CDR3.

v_call	j_call	cdr3_aa
TRBV2	TRBJ2-1	ASSEGTSVEQF
TRBV10-3	TRBJ2-3	AISESFGAADTQY
TRBV7-2	TRBJ2-7	ASSPTTGAYSYEQY
TRBV27	TRBJ1-5	ASSLPPVQGPQPQH
TRBV29-1	TRBJ1-1	SVGQGLNTEAF
TRBV27	TRBJ1-6	ASSFRGGVNSPLH
TRBV5-6	TRBJ2-7	ASSFTTGPAHEQY
TRBV7-3	TRBJ2-5	ASSPFTSGETQY
TRBV4-3	TRBJ2-2	ASSQAAGDLTGELF
TRBV6-5	TRBJ2-7	ASSYSTGISYEQY
TRBV19	TRBJ2-7	ASSPQGDEQY
TRBV29-1	TRBJ1-2	SVEVGEGALVYGYT
TRBV7-2	TRBJ2-7	ASSLRSTWGLKSSYYEQY
TRBV28	TRBJ2-1	ASSRTLLQVLQGEQF
TRBV11-2	TRBJ2-5	ASSLEHSGETQY
TRBV4-1	TRBJ1-1	ASSQFVGGTGGADTEAF
TRBV7-9	TRBJ1-1	ASSSRFITEAF
TRBV3-1	TRBJ2-5	ASSQPRLAGAQETQY
TRBV29-1	TRBJ2-1	SVEDKMDMEQF
TRBV7-2	TRBJ2-3	ASSPGTRRDTQY
TRBV20-1	TRBJ1-3	SAPRGNTIY
TRBV6-5	TRBJ1-2	ASSYSTTGYGYT